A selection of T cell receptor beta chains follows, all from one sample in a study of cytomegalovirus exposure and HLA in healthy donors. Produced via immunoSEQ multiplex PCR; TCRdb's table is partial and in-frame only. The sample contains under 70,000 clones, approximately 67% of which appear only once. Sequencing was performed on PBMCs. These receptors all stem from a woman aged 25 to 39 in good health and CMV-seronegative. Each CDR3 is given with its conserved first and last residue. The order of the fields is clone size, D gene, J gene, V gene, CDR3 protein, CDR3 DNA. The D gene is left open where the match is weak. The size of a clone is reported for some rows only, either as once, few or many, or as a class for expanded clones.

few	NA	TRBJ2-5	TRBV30	CAWSAGGARRETQYF	TGTGCCTGGAGTGCGGGCGGGGCCCGGCGAGAGACCCAGTACTTC
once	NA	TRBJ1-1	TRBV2	CASNRDTTNTEAFF	TGTGCCAGCAACCGGGACACCACGAACACTGAAGCTTTCTTT
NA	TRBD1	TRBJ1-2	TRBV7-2	CASSGRQGNYGYTF	TGTGCCAGCAGCGGTAGACAGGGAAACTATGGCTACACCTTC
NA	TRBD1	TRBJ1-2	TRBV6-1	CASSDRGGYGYTF	TGTGCCAGCAGCGACAGGGGAGGCTATGGCTACACCTTC
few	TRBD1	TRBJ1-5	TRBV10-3	CAIGGQGSNQPQHF	TGTGCCATCGGCGGACAGGGTAGCAATCAGCCCCAGCATTTT
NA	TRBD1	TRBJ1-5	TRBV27	CASSLLGQGKPQHF	TGTGCCAGCAGTTTATTGGGACAGGGTAAGCCCCAGCATTTT
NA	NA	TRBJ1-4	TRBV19	CASRESGRDEKLFF	TGTGCCAGTAGAGAGTCAGGGAGGGATGAAAAACTGTTTTTT
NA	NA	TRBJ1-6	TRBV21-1	CASSSPSQGDNSPLHF	TGTGCCAGCAGCAGCCCATCGCAGGGGGATAATTCACCCCTCCACTTT
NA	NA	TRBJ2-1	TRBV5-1	CASSLAPTTSSVNEQFF	TGCGCCAGCAGCTTGGCCCCCACTACTTCCTCCGTGAATGAGCAGTTCTTC
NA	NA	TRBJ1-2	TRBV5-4	CASSLEPNYGYTF	TGTGCCAGCAGCTTGGAGCCAAACTATGGCTACACCTTC
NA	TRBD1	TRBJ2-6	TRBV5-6	CASSSDRGLTGANVLTF	TGTGCCAGCAGCTCGGACAGGGGTTTGACAGGGGCCAACGTCCTGACTTTC
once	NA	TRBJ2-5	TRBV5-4	CASKEQGTRETQYF	TGTGCCAGCAAGGAACAGGGGACTCGAGAGACCCAGTACTTC
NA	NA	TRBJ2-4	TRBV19	CASSGQTRGAKNIQYF	TGTGCCAGTAGTGGGCAGACCAGGGGAGCCAAAAACATTCAGTACTTC
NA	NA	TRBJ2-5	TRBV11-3	CASRIGGPRTETQYF	TGTGCCAGCCGGATCGGGGGGCCGAGGACAGAGACCCAGTACTTC
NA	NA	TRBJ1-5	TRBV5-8	CASSPRGPQPQHF	TGTGCCAGCAGCCCCAGGGGTCCTCAGCCCCAGCATTTT
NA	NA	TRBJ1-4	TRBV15	CATSRVPTESNEKLFF	TGTGCCACCAGCAGAGTGCCGACAGAAAGTAATGAAAAACTGTTTTTT
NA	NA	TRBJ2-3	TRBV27	CASGTWGSARATQYF	TGTGCCAGCGGTACCTGGGGTAGCGCCCGGGCCACGCAGTATTTT
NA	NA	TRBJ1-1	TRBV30	CAWSEAVSEAFF	TGTGCCTGGAGTGAGGCGGTTTCTGAAGCTTTCTTT
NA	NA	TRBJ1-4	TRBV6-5	CASSYSRRANEKLFF	TGTGCCAGCAGTTACTCCCGGAGAGCTAATGAAAAACTGTTTTTT
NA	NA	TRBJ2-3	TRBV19	CASSIVLTADTQYF	TGTGCCAGTAGTATAGTCCTGACAGCAGATACGCAGTATTTT
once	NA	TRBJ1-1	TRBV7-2	CASSLAAGGNTEAFF	TGTGCCAGCAGCTTAGCGGCGGGTGGAAACACTGAAGCTTTCTTT
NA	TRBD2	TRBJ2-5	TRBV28	CASTLWLAGGQTQYF	TGTGCCAGCACCTTATGGCTAGCGGGGGGCCAGACCCAGTACTTC
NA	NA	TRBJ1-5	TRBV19	CASSFGDSNQPQHF	TGTGCCAGTAGTTTCGGTGATAGCAATCAGCCCCAGCATTTT
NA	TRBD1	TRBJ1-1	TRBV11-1	CASSFPGTGDTEAFF	TGTGCCAGCAGCTTCCCTGGGACAGGGGACACTGAAGCTTTCTTT
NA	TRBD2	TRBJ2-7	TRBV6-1	CASSRSGGADEQYF	TGTGCCAGCAGTAGAAGCGGGGGGGCCGACGAGCAGTACTTC
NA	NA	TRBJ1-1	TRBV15	CATSRDSYPEAFF	TGTGCCACCAGCAGAGATAGCTACCCAGAAGCTTTCTTT
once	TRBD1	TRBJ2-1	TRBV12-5	CASASGTGDNEQFF	TGTGCTAGTGCCTCCGGGACAGGGGACAATGAGCAGTTCTTC
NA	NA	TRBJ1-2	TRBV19	CASSVQGPNYGYTF	TGTGCCAGTAGTGTGCAGGGTCCTAACTATGGCTACACCTTC
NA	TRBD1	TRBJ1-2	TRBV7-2	CASSLIRGHSGYTF	TGTGCCAGCAGCTTAATCAGGGGGCATTCTGGCTACACCTTC
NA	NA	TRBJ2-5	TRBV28	CASSFAGGETQYF	TGTGCCAGCAGTTTTGCCGGCGGGGAGACCCAGTACTTC
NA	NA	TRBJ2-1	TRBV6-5	CASRSLSYNEQFF	TGTGCCAGCAGGTCCCTCTCCTACAATGAGCAGTTCTTC
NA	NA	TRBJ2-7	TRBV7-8	CASSSVHSYEQYF	TGTGCCAGCAGCTCGGTCCACTCCTACGAGCAGTACTTC
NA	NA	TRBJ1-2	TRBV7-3	CASSPVREGTNYGYTF	TGTGCCAGCAGCCCCGTTAGGGAGGGAACTAACTATGGCTACACCTTC
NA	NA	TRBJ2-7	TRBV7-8	CASSVRGISYEQYF	TGTGCCAGCAGCGTAAGGGGGATATCCTACGAGCAGTACTTC
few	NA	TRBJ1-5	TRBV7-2	CASSLVPNSNQPQHF	TGTGCCAGCAGCTTAGTCCCAAATAGCAATCAGCCCCAGCATTTT
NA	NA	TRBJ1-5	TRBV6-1	CASSVGAGQPQHF	TGTGCCAGCAGTGTGGGGGCTGGACAGCCCCAGCATTTT
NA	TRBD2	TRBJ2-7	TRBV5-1	CASSLVASGAGYEQYF	TGCGCCAGCAGCTTGGTGGCTAGCGGGGCTGGCTACGAGCAGTACTTC
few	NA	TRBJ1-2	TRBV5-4	CASSPLGADGYTF	TGTGCCAGCAGCCCCTTGGGGGCGGATGGCTACACCTTC
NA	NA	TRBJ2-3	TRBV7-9	CASSFGPSPSTDTQYF	TGTGCCAGCAGCTTCGGTCCTAGCCCGAGCACAGATACGCAGTATTTT
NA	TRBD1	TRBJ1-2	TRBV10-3	CAISEIRGTGNYGYTF	TGTGCCATCAGTGAGATCCGCGGGACAGGGAACTATGGCTACACCTTC
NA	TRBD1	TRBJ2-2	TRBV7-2	CASSQLTGRGGELFF	TGTGCCAGCAGCCAATTGACAGGGCGCGGCGGGGAGCTGTTTTTT
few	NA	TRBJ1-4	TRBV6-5	CASSYAQGSEKLFF	TGTGCCAGCAGTTACGCACAGGGTAGCGAAAAACTGTTTTTT
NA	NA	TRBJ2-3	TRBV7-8	CASSLGGWSTDTQYF	TGTGCCAGCAGCTTAGGAGGGTGGAGCACAGATACGCAGTATTTT
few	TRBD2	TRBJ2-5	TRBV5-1	CASSSGGLETQYF	TGCGCCAGCAGCTCGGGGGGGCTAGAGACCCAGTACTTC
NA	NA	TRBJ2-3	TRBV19	CASSDKTSTDTQYF	TGTGCCAGTAGTGATAAGACTAGCACAGATACGCAGTATTTT
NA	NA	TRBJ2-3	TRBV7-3	CASSFGTDTQYF	TGTGCCAGCAGCTTCGGCACAGATACGCAGTATTTT
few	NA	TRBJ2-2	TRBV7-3	CASSLGLLNTGELFF	TGTGCCAGCAGCTTAGGACTGCTGAACACCGGGGAGCTGTTTTTT
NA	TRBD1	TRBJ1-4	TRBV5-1	CASSTTGGNGEKLFF	TGCGCCAGCAGCACCACAGGGGGCAACGGTGAAAAACTGTTTTTT
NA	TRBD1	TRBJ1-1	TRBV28	CASSAFRTGVTEAFF	TGTGCCAGCAGCGCATTCCGGACAGGGGTGACTGAAGCTTTCTTT
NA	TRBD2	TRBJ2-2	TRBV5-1	CASSAMSGTANTGELFF	TGCGCCAGCAGCGCTATGAGCGGGACCGCGAACACCGGGGAGCTGTTTTTT
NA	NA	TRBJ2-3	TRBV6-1	CASRRGVPPDTQYF	TGTGCCAGCAGGCGCGGGGTACCCCCAGATACGCAGTATTTT
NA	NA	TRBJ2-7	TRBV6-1	CASRSRAYEQYF	TGTGCCAGCAGGAGTCGAGCCTACGAGCAGTACTTC
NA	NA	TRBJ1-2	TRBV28	CASSPGQNPTFGYTF	TGTGCCAGCAGTCCCGGACAGAATCCAACATTCGGCTACACCTTC
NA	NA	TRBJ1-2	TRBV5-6	CASSLAGNYGYTF	TGTGCCAGCAGCTTGGCGGGAAACTATGGCTACACCTTC